The text below deals with one TCR beta chain. It lacks a known antigen. One base away there is no much larger clone; base qualities are not given. FACS was used to sort CD4+ or CD8+ cells into naive T cells, defined as CD45RA+, and memory T cells, defined as CD45RO+. The T cells used for TCR sequencing were obtained from two healthy control subjects. Unstimulated sorted T cell subsets served as baseline controls for the mixed lymphocyte reactions. Genomic DNA was extracted with the Qiagen DNeasy Blood & Tissue Kit. The TCRbeta CDR3 regions were amplified in a multiplexed two-step PCR with Vbeta-specific forward primers and Jbeta-specific reverse primers. The TCRbeta libraries were sequenced on an Illumina instrument via the immunoSEQ service. Regarding the original processing steps: IMGT annotation was used to assign V, D and J genes, and synthetic CDR3 analogues were used to correct counts for multiplex PCR bias. The immunoSEQ Analyzer calculated repertoire clonality as one minus the normalized Shannon entropy. Whether a clone counted as expanded was decided by Fisher's exact test with Benjamini-Hochberg false discovery rate control and a two-tailed cutoff of P<0.01. Here the immuneACCESS table is served through TCRdb, limited to in-frame sequences with V and J called. Missing clones are a known gap in these copies; in checked studies unresolved V genes cover under half, and the rest lacks a known reason. That table supplies the V and J calls and clone size; D and trimming were determined from the DNA. The sample table shows some 12,000 clones, and about 66% are seen once. The top ten clonotypes cover under 20% of the sample.

This entry is derived from a study of regulatory dendritic cells for organ transplantation (dated by TCRdb to 2016 to 2017). For context, the study as a whole: The TCRbeta repertoires of sorted naive and memory CD4+ and CD8+ T cells were sequenced before and after allostimulation with regulatory or mature dendritic cells.

Overall study outcomes, separate from this receptor: Among the resting subsets, the most alloreactive TCR clonotypes were found in memory CD8+ T cells. Only a couple of subjects were sequenced, and the authors noted considerable between-individual heterogeneity in the alloreactive memory CD8+ T cell pool. The repertoires of naive CD4+ and CD8+ T cells were highly diverse, while memory cell repertoires were less diverse, with memory CD8+ cells being the most oligoclonal. Expansion of memory CD8+ clones was induced by allostimulation in both subjects, but more limited expansion appeared to be induced by regulatory dendritic cells than by mature dendritic cells.

Deletion took 3 bases off V and 5 bases off J, with a span of 10 bases between the germline ends. The CDR3 covers 13 residues, taking in both the cysteine and the phenylalanine. Kept here is only the CDR3 DNA, which spans 39 bases and is read in frame from base 1. CDR1 and CDR2 were assigned from the germline V gene (reference sequence) as MNHEY and SMNVEV. The sequence links TRBV27 to TRBJ2-5; the D gene identity is not certain. The origin of this receptor is a human donor in good health. Material for sequencing was memory CD8+ T cells from blood. The cell subset or site label on this specimen signifies: CD45RO+ memory T cells. Here is the DNA: TGTGCCAGCAGTTTCGGTACCTTGGAGACCCAGTACTTC. This translates into CASSFGTLETQYF.